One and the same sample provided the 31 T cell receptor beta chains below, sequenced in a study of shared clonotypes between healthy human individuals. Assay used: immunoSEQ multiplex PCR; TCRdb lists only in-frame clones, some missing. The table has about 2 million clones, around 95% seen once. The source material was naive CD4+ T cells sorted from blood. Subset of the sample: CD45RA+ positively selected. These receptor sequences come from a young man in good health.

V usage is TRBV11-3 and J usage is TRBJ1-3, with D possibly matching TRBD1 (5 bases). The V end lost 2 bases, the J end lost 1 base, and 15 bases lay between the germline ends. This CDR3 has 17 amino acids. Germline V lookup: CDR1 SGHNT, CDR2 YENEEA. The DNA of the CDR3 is TGTGCCAGCAGCTTAACGAGCAGGGTGACTTCTGGAAACACCATATATTTT. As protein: CASSLTSRVTSGNTIYF.

DNA of the CDR3: TGTGCCAGCCAGCAGGGGATGGCAACTAATGAAAAACTGTTTTTT. This gives the protein CASQQGMATNEKLFF. The rearrangement links TRBV6-5 to TRBJ1-4; maybe TRBD1 (6 bases). Germline loops: CDR1 MNHEY, CDR2 SVGAGI. The CDR3 runs to 15 residues. V lost 8 bases, J lost 0 bases, and 13 bases lay in between.

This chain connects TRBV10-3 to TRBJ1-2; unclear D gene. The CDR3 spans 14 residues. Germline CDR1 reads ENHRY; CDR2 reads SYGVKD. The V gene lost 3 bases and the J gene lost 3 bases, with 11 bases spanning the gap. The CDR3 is CAISDAAVDYGYTF. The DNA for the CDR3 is TGTGCCATCAGTGACGCGGCTGTCGACTATGGCTACACCTTC.

CDR3 amino acids: CASSPVTGGGYEQYF. The CDR3, as DNA: TGCGCCAGCAGCCCCGTGACGGGAGGGGGGTACGAGCAGTACTTC. The J gene is TRBJ2-7, the V gene TRBV4-3; 8 nucleotides line up with TRBD2. Germline V gene sequence: CDR1 LGHNA, CDR2 YSLEER. Trimming at V came to 4 bases and at J to 4 bases, leaving 9 bases not matched to a gene. The CDR3 has 15 residues.

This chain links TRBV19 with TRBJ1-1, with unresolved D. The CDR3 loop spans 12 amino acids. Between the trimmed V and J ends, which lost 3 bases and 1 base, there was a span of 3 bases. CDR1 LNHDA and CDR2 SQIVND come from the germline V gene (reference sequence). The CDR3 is CASSMKNTEAFF. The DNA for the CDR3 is TGTGCCAGTAGTATGAAGAACACTGAAGCTTTCTTT.

The CDR3 region is CASSIVLGGKDTQYF. The CDR3 DNA sequence: TGTGCCAGTAGTATAGTGCTAGGAGGAAAAGATACGCAGTATTTT. J is TRBJ2-3 and V is TRBV19; D may be TRBD2 (5 bases). V was clipped by 1 base and J by 5 bases, with 13 bases between them. The CDR3 is 15 amino acids. CDR1 and CDR2 (germline): LNHDA, SQIVND (reference sequence).

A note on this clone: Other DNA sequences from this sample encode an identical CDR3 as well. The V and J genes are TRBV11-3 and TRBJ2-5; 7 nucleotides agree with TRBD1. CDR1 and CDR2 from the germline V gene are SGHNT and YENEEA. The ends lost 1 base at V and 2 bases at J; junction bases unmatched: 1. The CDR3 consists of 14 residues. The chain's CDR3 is CASSLGQGQETQYF. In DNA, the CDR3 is TGTGCCAGCAGCTTAGGACAGGGTCAAGAGACCCAGTACTTC.

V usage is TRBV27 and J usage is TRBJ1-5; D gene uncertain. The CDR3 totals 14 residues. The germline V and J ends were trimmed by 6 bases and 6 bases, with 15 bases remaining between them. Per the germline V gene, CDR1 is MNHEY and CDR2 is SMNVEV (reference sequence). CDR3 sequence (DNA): TGTGCCAGCAGATCATGGGCGCAAGGTCAGCCCCAGCATTTT. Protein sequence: CASRSWAQGQPQHF.

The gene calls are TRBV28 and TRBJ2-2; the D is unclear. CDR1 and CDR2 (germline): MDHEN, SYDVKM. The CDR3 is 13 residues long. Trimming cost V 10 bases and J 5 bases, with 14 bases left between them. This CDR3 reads CATLRPETGELFF. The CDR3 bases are TGTGCCACCCTTCGACCGGAGACCGGGGAGCTGTTTTTT.

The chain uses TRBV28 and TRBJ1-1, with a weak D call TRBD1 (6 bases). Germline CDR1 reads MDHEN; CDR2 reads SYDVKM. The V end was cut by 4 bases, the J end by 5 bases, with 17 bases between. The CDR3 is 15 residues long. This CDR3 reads CASSSPGRGATEAFF. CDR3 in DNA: TGTGCCAGCAGTTCCCCCGGTCGGGGGGCGACTGAAGCTTTCTTT.

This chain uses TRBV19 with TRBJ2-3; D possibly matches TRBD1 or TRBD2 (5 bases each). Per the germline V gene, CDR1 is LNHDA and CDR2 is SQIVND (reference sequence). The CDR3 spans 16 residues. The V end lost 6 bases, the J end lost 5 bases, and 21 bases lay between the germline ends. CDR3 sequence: CASRNPGRVPQDTQYF. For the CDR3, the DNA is TGTGCCAGTAGAAATCCGGGACGCGTTCCCCAAGATACGCAGTATTTT.

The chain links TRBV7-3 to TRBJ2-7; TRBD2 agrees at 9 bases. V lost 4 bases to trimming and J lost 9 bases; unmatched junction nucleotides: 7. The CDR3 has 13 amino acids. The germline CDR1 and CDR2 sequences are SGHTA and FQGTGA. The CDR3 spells CASSSAGGSGQYF. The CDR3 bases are TGTGCCAGCAGCTCCGCGGGGGGGAGCGGGCAGTACTTC.

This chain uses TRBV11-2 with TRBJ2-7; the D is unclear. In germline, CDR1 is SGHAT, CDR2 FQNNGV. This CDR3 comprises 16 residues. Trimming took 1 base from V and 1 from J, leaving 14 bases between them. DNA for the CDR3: TGTGCCAGCAGCTTAGCTGGGCGGAGTACTTCCTACGAGCAGTACTTC. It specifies CASSLAGRSTSYEQYF.

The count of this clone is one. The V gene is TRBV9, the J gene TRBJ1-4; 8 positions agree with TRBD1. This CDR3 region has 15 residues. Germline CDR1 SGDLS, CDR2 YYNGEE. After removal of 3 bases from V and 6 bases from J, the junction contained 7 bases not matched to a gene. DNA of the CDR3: TGTGCCAGCAGCGCGTCAGGGGGCGAGTATGAAAAACTGTTTTTT. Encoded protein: CASSASGGEYEKLFF.

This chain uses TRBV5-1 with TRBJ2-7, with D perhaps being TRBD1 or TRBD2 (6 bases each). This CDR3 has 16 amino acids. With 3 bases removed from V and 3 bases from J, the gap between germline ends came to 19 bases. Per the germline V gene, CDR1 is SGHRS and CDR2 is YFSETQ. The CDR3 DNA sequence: TGCGCCAGCAGCTGGGGATGGGGGGCCGCAGACTACGAGCAGTACTTC. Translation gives CASSWGWGAADYEQYF.

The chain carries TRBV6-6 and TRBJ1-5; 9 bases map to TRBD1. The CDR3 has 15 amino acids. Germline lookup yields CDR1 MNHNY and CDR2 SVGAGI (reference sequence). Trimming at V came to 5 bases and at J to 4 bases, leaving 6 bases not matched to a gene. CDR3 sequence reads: CASSQPGQGNQPQHF. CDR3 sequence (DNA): TGTGCCAGCAGTCAACCGGGACAGGGTAATCAGCCCCAGCATTTT.

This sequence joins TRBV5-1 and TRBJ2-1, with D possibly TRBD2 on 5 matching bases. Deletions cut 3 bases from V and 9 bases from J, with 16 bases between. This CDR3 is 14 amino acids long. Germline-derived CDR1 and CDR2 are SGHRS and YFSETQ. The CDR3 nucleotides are TGCGCCAGCAGCTCCGGGGAAGGATGGTCTGAGCAGTTCTTC. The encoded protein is CASSSGEGWSEQFF.

CDR3 in DNA: TGCGCCAGCAGCCAAGTAGGATCAGGGGATACAGATACGCAGTATTTT. Translation: CASSQVGSGDTDTQYF. This sequence joins TRBV4-3 and TRBJ2-3, with TRBD1 as a possible D gene (6 bases). Germline CDR1 and CDR2: LGHNA and YSLEER. The CDR3 covers 16 residues. V lost 1 base, J lost 3 bases, and 14 bases lay in between.

CDR3 nucleotides: TGTGCCAGCAGCCATCCCTCTAGCGGGGAGAGGGGTGAGCAGTTCTTC. Residues: CASSHPSSGERGEQFF. V is TRBV6-6 and J is TRBJ2-1, with 9 nucleotides matching TRBD2. J lost 9 bases, V lost 6 bases, and 15 bases had no gene match. The CDR3 is 16 amino acids. Germline V gene data show CDR1 as MNHNY and CDR2 as SVGAGI (reference sequence).

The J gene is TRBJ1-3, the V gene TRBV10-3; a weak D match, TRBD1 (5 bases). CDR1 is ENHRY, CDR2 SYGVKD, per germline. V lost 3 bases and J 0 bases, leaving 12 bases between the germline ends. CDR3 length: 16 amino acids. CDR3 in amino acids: CAISDGTFSSGNTIYF. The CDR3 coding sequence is TGTGCCATCAGTGACGGGACTTTTAGCTCTGGAAACACCATATATTTT.

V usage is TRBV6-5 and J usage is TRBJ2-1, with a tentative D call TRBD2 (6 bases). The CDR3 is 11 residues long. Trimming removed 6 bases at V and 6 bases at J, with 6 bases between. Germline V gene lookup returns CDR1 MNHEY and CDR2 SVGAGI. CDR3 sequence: CASREGNEQFF. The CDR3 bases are TGTGCCAGCAGGGAGGGCAATGAGCAGTTCTTC.

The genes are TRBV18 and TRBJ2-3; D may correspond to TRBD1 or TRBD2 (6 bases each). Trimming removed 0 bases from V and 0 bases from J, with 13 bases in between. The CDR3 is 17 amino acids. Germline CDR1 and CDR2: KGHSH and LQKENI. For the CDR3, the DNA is TGTGCCAGCTCACCACCGTTTCCGGGGGCTAGCACAGATACGCAGTATTTT. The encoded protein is CASSPPFPGASTDTQYF.

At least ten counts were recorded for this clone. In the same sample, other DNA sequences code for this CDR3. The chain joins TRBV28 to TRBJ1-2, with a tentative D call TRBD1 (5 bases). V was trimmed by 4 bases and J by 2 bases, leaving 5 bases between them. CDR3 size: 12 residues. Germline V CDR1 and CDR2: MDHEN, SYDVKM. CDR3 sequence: CASSSGNYGYTF. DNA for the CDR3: TGTGCCAGCAGTTCAGGGAACTATGGCTACACCTTC.

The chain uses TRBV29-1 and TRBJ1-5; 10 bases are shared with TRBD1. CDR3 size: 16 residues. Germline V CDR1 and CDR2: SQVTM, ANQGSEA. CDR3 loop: CPWVMTGGAYNQPQHF. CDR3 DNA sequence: TGCCCTTGGGTTATGACAGGGGGCGCCTACAATCAGCCCCAGCATTTT.

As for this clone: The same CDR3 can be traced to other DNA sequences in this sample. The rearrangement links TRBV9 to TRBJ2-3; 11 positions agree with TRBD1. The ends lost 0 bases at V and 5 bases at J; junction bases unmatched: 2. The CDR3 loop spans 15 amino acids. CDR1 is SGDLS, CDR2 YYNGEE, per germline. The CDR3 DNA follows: TGTGCCAGCAGCGTAGGTGGGACAGGGGGAGATACGCAGTATTTT. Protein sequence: CASSVGGTGGDTQYF. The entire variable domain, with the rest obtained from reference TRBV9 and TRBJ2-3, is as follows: DSGVTQTPKHLITATGQRVTLRCSPRSGDLSVYWYQQSLDQGLQFLIQYYNGEERAKGNILERFSAQQFPDLHSELNLSSLELGDSALYFCASSVGGTGGDTQYFGPGTRLTVL.

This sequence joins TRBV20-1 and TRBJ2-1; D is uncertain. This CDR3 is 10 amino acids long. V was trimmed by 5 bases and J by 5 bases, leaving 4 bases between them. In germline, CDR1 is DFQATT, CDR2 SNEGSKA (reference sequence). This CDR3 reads CSADNNEQFF. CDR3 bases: TGCAGTGCTGACAACAATGAGCAGTTCTTC.

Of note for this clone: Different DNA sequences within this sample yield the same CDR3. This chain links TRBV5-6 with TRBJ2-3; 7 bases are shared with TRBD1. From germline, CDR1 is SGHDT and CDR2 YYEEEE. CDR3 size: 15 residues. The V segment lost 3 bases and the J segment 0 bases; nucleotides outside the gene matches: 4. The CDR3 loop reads CASSSGQASTDTQYF. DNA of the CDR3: TGTGCCAGCAGCTCCGGACAGGCTAGCACAGATACGCAGTATTTT. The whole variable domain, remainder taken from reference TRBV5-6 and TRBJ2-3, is DAGVTQSPTHLIKTRGQQVTLRCSPKSGHDTVSWYQQALGQGPQFIFQYYEEEERQRGNFPDRFSGHQFPNYSSELNVNALLLGDSALYLCASSSGQASTDTQYFGPGTRLTVL.

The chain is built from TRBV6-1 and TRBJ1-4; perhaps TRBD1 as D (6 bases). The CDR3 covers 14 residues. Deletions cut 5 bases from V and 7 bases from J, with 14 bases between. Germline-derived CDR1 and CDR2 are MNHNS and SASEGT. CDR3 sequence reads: CASSYAQGAEKLFF. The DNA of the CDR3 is TGTGCCAGCAGTTATGCACAGGGAGCTGAAAAACTGTTTTTT.

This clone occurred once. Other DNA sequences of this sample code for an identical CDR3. In DNA form, the CDR3 reads TGTGCCAGCAGCCTGGGACTAGCTGGGTACAATGAGCAGTTCTTC. Amino acids: CASSLGLAGYNEQFF. This chain connects TRBV5-4 to TRBJ2-1, with 9 bases fitting TRBD2. V shed 4 bases and J 4 bases; nucleotides not matched to a gene: 6. In germline, CDR1 is SGHNT, CDR2 YYREEE (reference sequence). This CDR3 is built from 15 residues.

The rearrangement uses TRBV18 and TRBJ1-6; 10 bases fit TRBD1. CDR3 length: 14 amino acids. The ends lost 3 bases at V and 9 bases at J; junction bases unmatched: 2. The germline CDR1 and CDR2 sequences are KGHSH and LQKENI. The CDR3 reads CASSPDRGSSPLHF. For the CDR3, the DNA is TGTGCCAGCTCACCGGACAGGGGGAGTTCACCCCTCCACTTT.

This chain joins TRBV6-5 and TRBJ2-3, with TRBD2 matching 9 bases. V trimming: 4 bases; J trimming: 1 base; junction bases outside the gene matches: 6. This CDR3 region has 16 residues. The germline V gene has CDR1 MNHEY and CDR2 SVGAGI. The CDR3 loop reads CASSSLRLAGTDTQYF. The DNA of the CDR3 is TGTGCCAGCAGTTCCCTAAGACTAGCGGGCACAGATACGCAGTATTTT.